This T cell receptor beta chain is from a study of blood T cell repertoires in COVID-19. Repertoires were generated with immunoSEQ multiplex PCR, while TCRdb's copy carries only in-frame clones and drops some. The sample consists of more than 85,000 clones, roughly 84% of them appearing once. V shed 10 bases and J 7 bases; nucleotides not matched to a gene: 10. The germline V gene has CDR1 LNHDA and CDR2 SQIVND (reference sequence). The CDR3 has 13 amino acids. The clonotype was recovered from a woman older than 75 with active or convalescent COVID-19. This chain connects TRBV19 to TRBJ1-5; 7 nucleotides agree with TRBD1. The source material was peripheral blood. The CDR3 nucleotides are TGTGCCACCCGACAGGGTGAAAGGCAGCCCCAGCATTTT. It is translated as CATRQGERQPQHF.